Given below is one T cell receptor (beta chain) in context. Its antigen is unknown. The V end was cut by 5 bases, the J end by 8 bases, with 15 bases between. The germline V gene encodes CDR1 MNHEY and CDR2 SMNVEV (reference sequence). The CDR3 has 13 residues. These data are taken from a study of T cell responses to AZD1222 COVID-19 vaccine. Regarding the study as a whole: Only 5 or 6 individuals given AZD1222 were seropositive at baseline. Donors were largely white British and mainly female; clonal diversity was possibly underestimated.

The data were produced by immunoSEQ multiplex PCR, yet TCRdb's version contains in-frame clones alone and is incomplete. The sample consists of roughly 140,000 clones, 88% of them appearing once. Sequencing was performed on peripheral blood, taken on day 0 of MenACWY control vaccination. This rearrangement joins TRBV27 to TRBJ1-2; D is perhaps TRBD1 (6 bases). This receptor was obtained from an adult in good health. The CDR3 here is CASSPWGGAGYTF. For the CDR3, the DNA is TGTGCCAGCAGTCCTTGGGGGGGGGCCGGCTACACCTTC.